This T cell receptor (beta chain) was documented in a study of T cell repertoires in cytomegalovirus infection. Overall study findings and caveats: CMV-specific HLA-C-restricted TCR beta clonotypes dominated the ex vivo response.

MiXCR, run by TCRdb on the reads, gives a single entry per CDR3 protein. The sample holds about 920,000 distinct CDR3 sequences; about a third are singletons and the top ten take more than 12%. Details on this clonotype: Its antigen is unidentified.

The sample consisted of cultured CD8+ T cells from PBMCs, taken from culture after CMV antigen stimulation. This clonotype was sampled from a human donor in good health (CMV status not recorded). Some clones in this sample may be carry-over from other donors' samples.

This CDR3 is CASSFQGSSEAFF. CDR3 coding DNA: TGTGCCAGCAGCTTTCAGGGGTCTAGTGAAGCTTTCTTT. This sequence joins TRBV7-4 and TRBJ1-1; tentative D call: TRBD1 (6 bases). Germline V gene lookup returns CDR1 SGHVT and CDR2 SQSDAQ. The germline V and J ends were trimmed by 3 bases and 7 bases, with 12 bases remaining between them. The CDR3 runs 13 residues. Supplemented by reference TRBV7-4 and TRBJ1-1, the full variable domain reads GAGVSQSPRYKVAKRGRDVALRCDSISGHVTLYWYRQTLGQGSEVLTYSQSDAQRDKSGRPSGRFSAERPERSVSTLKIQRTEQGDSAVYLCASSFQGSSEAFFGQGTRLTVV.